This TCR beta chain is from a study of blood T cell repertoires in COVID-19. Clones were read by immunoSEQ multiplex PCR, and TCRdb kept only the in-frame ones, dropping some. This sample has about 240,000 clones, with around 89% found just once. Germline V gene sequence: CDR1 MDHEN, CDR2 SYDVKM. Trimming removed 5 bases from V and 4 bases from J; junction bases left unmatched: 5. The CDR3 has 14 amino acids. The sequenced sample consisted of PBMCs or T cells enriched from blood (not recorded which). The rearrangement links TRBV28 to TRBJ2-1, with 7 positions matching TRBD1. The clonotype comes from a woman under 40 who had recovered from COVID-19. DNA for the CDR3: TGTGCCAGCAGTCGGGACAGCTATTACAATGAGCAGTTCTTC. Amino acid sequence: CASSRDSYYNEQFF.